Sequencing of this T cell receptor beta chain was carried out in a study of T cells in Graves' hyperthyroidism and ophthalmopathy. Clinical symptoms, serum thyroxine, TRAb, thyroid ultrasound and orbital computed tomography informed diagnoses. Amplification targeted TCR beta CDR3 regions from RNA transcripts. The TCR CDR3 was amplified in a first-round RT-PCR using the HTBI primer set. TCRdb used MiXCR to reprocess the multiplex PCR reads, holding one entry per CDR3 protein. The sample yields roughly 570,000 distinct CDR3 sequences, about half seen once. The germline V and J ends were trimmed by 0 bases and 5 bases, with 19 bases remaining between them. This CDR3 spans 17 amino acids. Germline CDR1 and CDR2: ENHRY and SYGVKD.

Sample: peripheral blood or thyroid tissue (not recorded which). The origin of this receptor is a woman under 30 with Graves' hyperthyroidism. V gene TRBV10-3 combines with J gene TRBJ2-5; a weak D match, TRBD1 (6 bases). The CDR3 bases are TGTGCCATCAGTGAGTCCTGGCAGGGGTCCACCGGGGAGACCCAGTACTTC. Translation gives CAISESWQGSTGETQYF.